Listed here are 4 T cell receptor beta chains from one sample, sequenced in a study of blood T cell repertoires in COVID-19. Generated by immunoSEQ multiplex PCR, the TCRdb table keeps only in-frame clones and is missing some. The table lists fewer than 110,000 clones, about 80% of them singletons, with more than 10% in the top ten. The material sequenced was peripheral blood. The source of these receptors is a human donor in a cohort sampled during active COVID-19.

The V and J genes are TRBV20-1 and TRBJ2-1; TRBD2 agrees at 9 bases. This CDR3 contains 14 residues. Germline values: CDR1 DFQATT, CDR2 SNEGSKA (reference sequence). Trimming removed 3 bases from V and 5 bases from J; junction bases left unmatched: 5. Here the CDR3 DNA reads TGCAGTGCTAGTCGGACTAGCGCAGACAATGAGCAGTTCTTC. Its protein product is CSASRTSADNEQFF.

The chain uses TRBV19 and TRBJ2-3, with D maybe TRBD2 (6 bases). CDR1 and CDR2 from the germline V gene are LNHDA and SQIVND (reference sequence). The CDR3 covers 16 residues. V lost 3 bases and J 0 bases, leaving 13 bases between the germline ends. The CDR3, as DNA: TGTGCCAGTAGTATCGGGGGACTGGCAAGCACAGATACGCAGTATTTT. Protein product: CASSIGGLASTDTQYF. The whole variable domain, filled in from reference TRBV19 and TRBJ2-3, reads DGGITQSPKYLFRKEGQNVTLSCEQNLNHDAMYWYRQDPGQGLRLIYYSQIVNDFQKGDIAEGYSVSREKKESFPLTVTSAQKNPTAFYLCASSIGGLASTDTQYFGPGTRLTVL.

The rearrangement uses TRBV12-3 or TRBV12-4 and TRBJ2-7, with 8 bases aligning to TRBD2. V lost 8 bases to trimming and J lost 2 bases; unmatched junction nucleotides: 5. The CDR3 runs to 13 residues. The DNA of the CDR3 is TGTGCCAGCGGGGCGGGGGGCACCTACGAGCAGTACTTC. Translated, it gives CASGAGGTYEQYF.

This clone was picked up one time. The V and J genes are TRBV15 and TRBJ1-3, with TRBD1 matching over 8 bases. V lost 8 bases, J lost 0 bases, and 12 bases stayed unmatched. Germline V lookup: CDR1 LNHNV, CDR2 YYDKDF (reference sequence). The CDR3 sequence is 17 residues long. The CDR3 reads CATRPGTGLSSGNTIYF. Here the CDR3 DNA reads TGTGCCACCCGTCCCGGGACAGGTTTGAGCTCTGGAAACACCATATATTTT.